Below, one T cell receptor (beta chain) is given with its context. The antigen remains unidentified. Compared with germline, one end of the junction differs, possibly owing to a read error. The data stem from a study of lymphopenia after photon versus proton radiotherapy. Study findings and constraints: Proton therapy kept repertoires fairly stable, unlike photons, which gained effector/memory cells.

Some clones are missing from TCRdb's copy, which holds only in-frame ones; the method was immunoSEQ multiplex PCR. The sample has more than 45,000 clones, 92% seen once. Looked up from germline, CDR1 is SGHAT and CDR2 is FQDESV (reference sequence). CDR3 size: 15 residues. V and J are TRBV11-1 and TRBJ1-1, with 7 bases aligning to TRBD1. The clonotype comes from a woman in her 40s with cholangiocarcinoma. Sequences were derived from peripheral blood, sampled from a patient treated with photon-based radiotherapy. Written as DNA, the CDR3 is TGTGCCAGCAGCCCCCCTCTGGACAGGAACGCTGAAGCTTTCTTT. It is translated as CASSPPLDRNAEAFF. Filled out from reference TRBV11-1 and TRBJ1-1, the complete variable domain reads EAEVAQSPRYKITEKSQAVAFWCDPISGHATLYWYRQILGQGPELLVQFQDESVVDDSQLPKDRFSAERLKGVDSTLKIQPAELGDSAMYLCASSPPLDRNAEAFFGQGTRLTVV.